The next 5 T cell receptor beta chains were all read from a single sample in a study of CD8 T cells in Susac syndrome. A quantity of roughly 0.5 to 1 ug RNA underwent reverse transcription using random hexamers. Each CDR3 protein gets one entry after TCRdb re-called the immunoSEQ multiplex PCR reads with MiXCR. The sample consists of about 76,000 distinct CDR3 sequences, 91% of them appearing once. Sequencing used CD8+ T cells from PBMCs. These receptors were taken from a human donor with multiple sclerosis.

V and J are TRBV9 and TRBJ2-1; TRBD2 matches 9 bases. The CDR3 totals 15 residues. Losses at the gene ends were 0 bases for V and 9 bases for J; bases not matched to a gene: 7. From germline, CDR1 is SGDLS and CDR2 YYNGEE. The CDR3: CASSVGGSGGTEQFF. The DNA for the CDR3 is TGTGCCAGCAGCGTAGGGGGTAGCGGGGGCACTGAGCAGTTCTTC.

The rearrangement joins TRBV5-1 to TRBJ2-2; possibly TRBD2 for D (5 bases). V shed 6 bases and J shed 6 bases, with 18 bases lying between them. This CDR3 comprises 15 residues. The germline V gene encodes CDR1 SGHRS and CDR2 YFSETQ. CDR3 loop: CASTFTGSHPGELFF. In DNA form, the CDR3 reads TGCGCCAGCACCTTCACGGGGTCCCATCCCGGGGAGCTGTTTTTT.

The genes are TRBV24-1 and TRBJ1-5; D remains unclear. Germline V CDR1 and CDR2: KGHDR, SFDVKD. This CDR3 comprises 14 residues. Trimming removed 4 bases at V and 4 bases at J, with 10 bases between. The CDR3, as DNA: TGTGCCACCAGTGACCCACAAACTAATCAGCCCCAGCATTTT. It codes for CATSDPQTNQPQHF.

The chain joins TRBV3-1 to TRBJ2-5; TRBD2 agrees at 9 bases. Germline V lookup: CDR1 LGHDT, CDR2 YNNKEL (reference sequence). CDR3 length: 15 amino acids. Trimming cost V 0 bases and J 2 bases; bases outside gene matches: 1. CDR3 in DNA: TGTGCCAGCAGCCAAGAGCTAGCGGGGCAAGAGACCCAGTACTTC. Protein sequence: CASSQELAGQETQYF.

A single count supports this clonotype. V usage is TRBV2 and J usage is TRBJ2-4; tentatively, D is TRBD2 (6 bases). CDR1 is SNHLY and CDR2 is FYNNEI in the germline V gene. V was clipped by 2 bases and J by 8 bases, with 16 bases between them. CDR3 length: 15 amino acids. The CDR3 coding sequence is TGTGCCAGCAGTGAAATCGGCCTACCGGGAGACATTCAGTACTTC. Its protein product is CASSEIGLPGDIQYF.